Listed here are 22 T cell receptor beta chains from one sample, sequenced in a study of cytomegalovirus exposure and HLA in healthy donors. Both 60 Vbeta primers and 13 Jbeta primers went into the PCR. Assay used: immunoSEQ multiplex PCR; TCRdb lists only in-frame clones, some missing. Its table lists tens of thousands of clones. Sequencing was carried out using PBMCs. The receptors come from a female donor in good health and CMV-seropositive.

The chain combines TRBV9 with TRBJ2-6, with TRBD1 identical over 9 bases. The germline V gene has CDR1 SGDLS and CDR2 YYNGEE. There are 18 residues in the CDR3. The V and J ends lost 3 bases and 0 bases, in that order; junction bases with no gene match: 7. The CDR3 DNA reads as TGTGCCAGCAGCGCCCGGACAGGGGCCCTCTCTGGGGCCAACGTCCTGACTTTC. It is translated as CASSARTGALSGANVLTF. Filled out from reference TRBV9 and TRBJ2-6, the complete variable domain reads DSGVTQTPKHLITATGQRVTLRCSPRSGDLSVYWYQQSLDQGLQFLIQYYNGEERAKGNILERFSAQQFPDLHSELNLSSLELGDSALYFCASSARTGALSGANVLTFGAGSRLTVL.

The chain is built from TRBV11-2 and TRBJ1-4; weak D call: TRBD1 (6 bases). CDR3 size: 14 residues. CDR1 SGHAT and CDR2 FQNNGV come from the germline V gene. Deletions cut 3 bases from V and 8 bases from J, with 13 bases between. CDR3: CASSFGRGGEKLFF. CDR3 coding DNA: TGTGCCAGCAGCTTTGGCAGGGGAGGGGAAAAACTGTTTTTT.

The chain joins TRBV5-4 to TRBJ2-3; a weak D match, TRBD1 (6 bases). CDR1 is SGHNT and CDR2 is YYREEE in the germline V gene (reference sequence). Trimming left V 0 bases short and J 4 bases short, with 12 bases between. The CDR3 contains 15 residues. This CDR3 is CASSLVGAAPDTQYF. CDR3 nucleotide sequence: TGTGCCAGCAGCTTGGTGGGGGCGGCACCAGATACGCAGTATTTT. The variable domain in full, with the rest retrieved from reference TRBV5-4 and TRBJ2-3, is ETGVTQSPTHLIKTRGQQVTLRCSSQSGHNTVSWYQQALGQGPQFIFQYYREEENGRGNFPPRFSGLQFPNYSSELNVNALELDDSALYLCASSLVGAAPDTQYFGPGTRLTVL.

The chain joins TRBV9 to TRBJ2-5; D may be TRBD2 (6 bases). This CDR3 spans 16 amino acids. V lost 1 base and J 1 base, leaving 14 bases between the germline ends. CDR1 and CDR2 from the germline V gene are SGDLS and YYNGEE. The CDR3 coding sequence is TGTGCCAGCAGCGTACAAAGTGGGGGAGGCCAAGAGACCCAGTACTTC. Encoded protein: CASSVQSGGGQETQYF. Full variable domain (outside the CDR3, taken from reference TRBV9 and TRBJ2-5): DSGVTQTPKHLITATGQRVTLRCSPRSGDLSVYWYQQSLDQGLQFLIQYYNGEERAKGNILERFSAQQFPDLHSELNLSSLELGDSALYFCASSVQSGGGQETQYFGPGTRLLVL.

CDR3 sequence reads: CASSIGVGSYEQYF. CDR3 bases: TGTGCCAGTAGTATCGGGGTAGGGTCCTACGAGCAGTACTTC. The rearrangement links TRBV19 to TRBJ2-7; TRBD2 might be the D (5 bases). Germline values: CDR1 LNHDA, CDR2 SQIVND (reference sequence). The V end was cut by 3 bases, the J end by 1 base, with 10 bases between. The CDR3 runs to 14 residues.

The chain carries TRBV18 and TRBJ2-5; 7 bases are shared with TRBD1. CDR1 is KGHSH, CDR2 LQKENI, per germline. This CDR3 region has 14 residues. After removal of 3 bases from V and 0 bases from J, the junction contained 1 base not matched to a gene. DNA of the CDR3: TGTGCCAGCTCACCGGGGACAGACCAAGAGACCCAGTACTTC. This gives the protein CASSPGTDQETQYF.

The J gene is TRBJ1-5, the V gene TRBV4-1; a possible D gene is TRBD1 (5 bases). V gave up 1 base and J gave up 1 base, with 11 bases separating them. This CDR3 is built from 16 residues. CDR1 MGHRA and CDR2 YSYEKL come from the germline V gene. Here the CDR3 reads CASSQVRGGSNQPQHF. The CDR3 nucleotides are TGCGCCAGCAGCCAAGTTCGGGGGGGGAGCAATCAGCCCCAGCATTTT.

J is TRBJ1-2 and V is TRBV4-2, with 7 bases identical to TRBD1. Unmatched junction bases numbered 20, after V lost 0 bases and J lost 4 bases. Germline V gene data show CDR1 as LGHNA and CDR2 as YNFKEQ. The CDR3 is 20 amino acids. This CDR3 reads CASSQDSTTGSLVKGYGYTF. Here the CDR3 DNA reads TGTGCCAGCAGCCAAGATAGTACGACAGGGAGCCTCGTTAAGGGCTATGGCTACACCTTC.

This rearrangement joins TRBV4-1 to TRBJ2-5; D is possibly TRBD1 (5 bases). This CDR3 spans 17 amino acids. Germline V CDR1 and CDR2: MGHRA, YSYEKL. V shed 0 bases and J shed 7 bases, with 21 bases lying between them. CDR3 amino acids: CASSQEQEIFQERTQYF. The DNA for the CDR3 is TGCGCCAGCAGCCAAGAACAGGAGATCTTCCAAGAGAGGACCCAGTACTTC.

This chain joins TRBV6-1 and TRBJ2-7, with 9 bases matching TRBD1. V shed 8 bases and J 5 bases; nucleotides not matched to a gene: 10. The CDR3 totals 14 residues. The V gene's germline CDR1 is MNHNS and CDR2 SASEGT. Here the CDR3 reads CASHPRDRENEQYF. The CDR3 DNA reads TGTGCCAGCCACCCGCGGGACAGGGAGAACGAGCAGTACTTC.

This chain joins TRBV27 and TRBJ2-5; possible D gene TRBD1, 6 bases. From germline, CDR1 is MNHEY and CDR2 SMNVEV (reference sequence). The CDR3 totals 14 residues. Trimming stripped 6 bases from V and 3 bases from J, with 14 bases between. The CDR3 reads CASRELGGKETQYF. The CDR3 DNA reads as TGTGCCAGCAGAGAACTTGGGGGCAAAGAGACCCAGTACTTC.

Points on this clone: The junction and the germline gene differ at one end; a read error may be behind it. This rearrangement joins TRBV11-2 to TRBJ2-7; 8 nucleotides align to TRBD2. The CDR3 runs 15 residues. The germline CDR1 and CDR2 sequences are SGHAT and FQNNGV. CDR3 DNA sequence: TGTGCCAGCAGCCTAAAAGTCACGGGAGGGCTCGAGCGGTACTTC. The encoded protein is CASSLKVTGGLERYF. Drawing the rest from reference TRBV11-2 and TRBJ2-7, the complete variable domain is EAGVAQSPRYKIIEKRQSVAFWCNPISGHATLYWYQQILGQGPKLLIQFQNNGVVDDSQLPKDRFSAERLKGVDSTLKIQPAKLEDSAVYLCASSLKVTGGLERYFGPGTRLTVT.

V gene TRBV6-5 combines with J gene TRBJ2-7; TRBD1 aligns across 7 bases. This CDR3 is 15 amino acids long. V gave up 0 bases and J gave up 5 bases; unmatched junction bases: 7. Germline-derived CDR1 and CDR2 are MNHEY and SVGAGI. In DNA form, the CDR3 reads TGTGCCAGCAGTTACTCCGATCAGGGGGTCCACGAGCAGTACTTC. Amino acids: CASSYSDQGVHEQYF.

V gene TRBV4-3 combines with J gene TRBJ1-6, with TRBD1 identical over 8 bases. The V and J ends lost 2 bases and 9 bases, in that order; junction bases with no gene match: 12. Germline lookup yields CDR1 LGHNA and CDR2 YSLEER. The CDR3 has 17 amino acids. The CDR3 bases are TGCGCCAGCAGCCAATCTCCGGGACAGGCTAGGACTTCACCCCTCCACTTT. It codes for CASSQSPGQARTSPLHF.

The CDR3 region is CASSNTGGLEAFF. In DNA, the CDR3 is TGTGCCAGCAGCAATACAGGGGGTCTAGAAGCTTTCTTT. The V and J genes are TRBV7-9 and TRBJ1-1; 8 positions match TRBD1. Germline V gene data show CDR1 as SEHNR and CDR2 as FQNEAQ (reference sequence). V shed 5 bases and J 8 bases; nucleotides not matched to a gene: 7. The CDR3 is 13 amino acids. Full variable domain (rest looked up from reference TRBV7-9 and TRBJ1-1): DTGVSQNPRHKITKRGQNVTFRCDPISEHNRLYWYRQTLGQGPEFLTYFQNEAQLEKSRLLSDRFSAERPKGSFSTLEIQRTEQGDSAMYLCASSNTGGLEAFFGQGTRLTVV.

The chain has TRBV29-1 and TRBJ1-2; a weak D match, TRBD1 (5 bases). The CDR3 has 12 amino acids. Germline V gene sequence: CDR1 SQVTM, CDR2 ANQGSEA. Trimming pared 8 bases from V and 6 bases from J, leaving 16 bases between. The CDR3 sequence: CSSRSGVNGYTF. The CDR3, as DNA: TGCAGCTCACGGTCGGGGGTTAATGGCTACACCTTC.

The chain uses TRBV7-3 and TRBJ2-1; D uncertain. CDR1 SGHTA and CDR2 FQGTGA come from the germline V gene. V shed 5 bases and J shed 8 bases, with 16 bases lying between them. The CDR3 runs 14 residues. Written as DNA, the CDR3 is TGTGCCAGCAGCCCACCGGCACTACCGGATGAGCAGTTCTTC. Protein: CASSPPALPDEQFF.

The chain links TRBV28 to TRBJ2-1, with 8 bases aligning to TRBD2. CDR1 and CDR2 from the germline V gene are MDHEN and SYDVKM. With V trimmed by 6 bases and J by 10 bases, 14 bases remained unmatched. The CDR3 contains 15 residues. CDR3 loop: CASSGGGAGAGEQFF. The CDR3 bases are TGTGCCAGCAGCGGGGGGGGTGCGGGGGCCGGGGAGCAGTTCTTC.

The genes are TRBV27 and TRBJ2-4; the match to TRBD1 covers 7 bases. The CDR3 is 15 residues long. J was trimmed by 3 bases and V by 5 bases; bases with no gene match: 7. CDR1 is MNHEY, CDR2 SMNVEV, per germline (reference sequence). Here the CDR3 reads CASSKPPGGKNIQYF. For the CDR3, the DNA is TGTGCCAGCAGTAAGCCCCCAGGGGGCAAAAACATTCAGTACTTC.

Note on this clone: One junction end does not reproduce the germline sequence, and a read error may be involved. V and J are TRBV5-6 and TRBJ2-1; D is undetermined. Germline V gene sequence: CDR1 SGHDT, CDR2 YYEEEE. The CDR3 is 14 amino acids. CDR3 loop: CASSFSSSDNEQFF. CDR3 bases: TGTGCCAGCAGCTTCTCGAGCTCCGACAATGAGCAGTTCTTC. The full variable domain, its missing parts supplied by reference TRBV5-6 and TRBJ2-1, is DAGVTQSPTHLIKTRGQQVTLRCSPKSGHDTVSWYQQALGQGPQFIFQYYEEEERQRGNFPDRFSGHQFPNYSSELNVNALLLGDSALYLCASSFSSSDNEQFFGPGTRLTVL.

The gene calls are TRBV19 and TRBJ2-1; no definite D call. V shed 4 bases and J shed 5 bases, with 15 bases lying between them. The CDR3 is made up of 15 amino acids. Germline V CDR1 and CDR2: LNHDA, SQIVND (reference sequence). DNA for the CDR3: TGTGCCAGTAGTACCTCAGGTTCCCCCGACAATGAGCAGTTCTTC. It encodes CASSTSGSPDNEQFF.

The chain links TRBV5-4 to TRBJ2-5, with D possibly being TRBD2 (6 bases). Deletions cut 0 bases from V and 9 bases from J, with 18 bases between. CDR3 length: 15 residues. Germline lookup yields CDR1 SGHNT and CDR2 YYREEE (reference sequence). CDR3 sequence: CASSLGGETPWAQYF. Here the CDR3 DNA reads TGTGCCAGCAGCTTGGGGGGGGAGACCCCCTGGGCCCAGTACTTC.